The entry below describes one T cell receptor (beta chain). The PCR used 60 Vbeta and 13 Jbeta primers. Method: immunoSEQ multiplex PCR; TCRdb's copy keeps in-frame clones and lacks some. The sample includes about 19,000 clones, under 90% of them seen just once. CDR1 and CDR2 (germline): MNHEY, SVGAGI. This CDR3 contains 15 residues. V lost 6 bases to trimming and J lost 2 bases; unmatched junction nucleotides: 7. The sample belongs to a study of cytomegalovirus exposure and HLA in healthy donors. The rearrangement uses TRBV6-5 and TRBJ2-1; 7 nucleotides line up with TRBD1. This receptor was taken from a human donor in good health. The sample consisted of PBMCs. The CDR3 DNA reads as TGTGCCAGCAGGTTGACAGGGAACGCCTACAATGAGCAGTTCTTC. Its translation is CASRLTGNAYNEQFF.